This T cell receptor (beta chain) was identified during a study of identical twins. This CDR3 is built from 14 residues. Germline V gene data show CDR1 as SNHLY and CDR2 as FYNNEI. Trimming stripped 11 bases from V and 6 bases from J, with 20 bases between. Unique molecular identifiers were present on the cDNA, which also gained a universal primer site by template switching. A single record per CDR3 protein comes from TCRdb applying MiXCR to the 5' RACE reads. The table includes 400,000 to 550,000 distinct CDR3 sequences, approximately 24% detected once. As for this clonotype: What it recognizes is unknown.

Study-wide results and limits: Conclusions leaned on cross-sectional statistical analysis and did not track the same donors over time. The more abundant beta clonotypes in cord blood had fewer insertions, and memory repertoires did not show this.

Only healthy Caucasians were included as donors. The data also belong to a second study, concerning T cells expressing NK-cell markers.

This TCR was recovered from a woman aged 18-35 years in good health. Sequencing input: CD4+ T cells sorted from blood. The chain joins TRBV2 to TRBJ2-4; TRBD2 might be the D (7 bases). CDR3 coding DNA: TGTGCCTCCGGGTTAGGGGGGGTGATAAACATTCAGTACTTC. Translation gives CASGLGGVINIQYF. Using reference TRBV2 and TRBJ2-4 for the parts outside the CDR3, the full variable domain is EPEVTQTPSHQVTQMGQEVILRCVPISNHLYFYWYRQILGQKVEFLVSFYNNEISEKSEIFDDQFSVERPDGSNFTLKIRSTKLEDSAMYFCASGLGGVINIQYFGAGTRLSVL.